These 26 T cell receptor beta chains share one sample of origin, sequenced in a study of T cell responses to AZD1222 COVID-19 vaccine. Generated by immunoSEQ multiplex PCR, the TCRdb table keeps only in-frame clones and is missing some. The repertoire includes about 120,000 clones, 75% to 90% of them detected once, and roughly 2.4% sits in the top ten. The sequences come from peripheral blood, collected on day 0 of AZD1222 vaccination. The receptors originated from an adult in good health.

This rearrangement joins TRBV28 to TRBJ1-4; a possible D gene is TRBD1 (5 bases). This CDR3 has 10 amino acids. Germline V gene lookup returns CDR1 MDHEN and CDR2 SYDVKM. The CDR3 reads CGAGTRKLFF. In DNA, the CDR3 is TGTGGAGCCGGGACTCGAAAACTGTTTTTT.

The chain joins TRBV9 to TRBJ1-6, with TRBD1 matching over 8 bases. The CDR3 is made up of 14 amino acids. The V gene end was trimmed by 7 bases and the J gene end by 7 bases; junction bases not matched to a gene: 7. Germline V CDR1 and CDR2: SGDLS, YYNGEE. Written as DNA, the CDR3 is TGTGCCAGCGGTATGACAGGGGTAAATTCACCCCTCCACTTT. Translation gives CASGMTGVNSPLHF.

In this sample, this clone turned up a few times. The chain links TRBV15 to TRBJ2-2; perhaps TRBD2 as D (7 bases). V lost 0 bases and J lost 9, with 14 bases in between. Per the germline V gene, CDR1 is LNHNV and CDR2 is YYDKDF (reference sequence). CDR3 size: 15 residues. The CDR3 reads CATSRDLTGGRELFF. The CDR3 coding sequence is TGTGCCACCAGCAGAGACCTCACGGGGGGCAGGGAGCTGTTTTTT.

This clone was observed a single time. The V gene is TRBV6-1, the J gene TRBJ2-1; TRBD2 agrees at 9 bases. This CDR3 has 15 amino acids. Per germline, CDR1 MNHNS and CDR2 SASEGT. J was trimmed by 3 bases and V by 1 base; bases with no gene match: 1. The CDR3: CASSEGLAVYNEQFF. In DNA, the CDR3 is TGTGCCAGCAGTGAAGGACTAGCGGTCTACAATGAGCAGTTCTTC.

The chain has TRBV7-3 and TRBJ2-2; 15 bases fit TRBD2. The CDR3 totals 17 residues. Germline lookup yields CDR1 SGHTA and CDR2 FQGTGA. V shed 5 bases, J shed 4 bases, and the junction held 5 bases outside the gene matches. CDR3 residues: CASSPRTSGRGTGELFF. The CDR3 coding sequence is TGTGCCAGCAGCCCCCGGACTAGCGGGAGGGGCACCGGGGAGCTGTTTTTT.

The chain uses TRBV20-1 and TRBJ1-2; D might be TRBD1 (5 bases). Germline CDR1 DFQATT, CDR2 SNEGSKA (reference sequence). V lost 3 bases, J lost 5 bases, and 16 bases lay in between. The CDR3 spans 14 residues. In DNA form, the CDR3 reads TGCAGTGCTAGTTCAGAAGGGACGGAGTATGGCTACACCTTC. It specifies CSASSEGTEYGYTF.

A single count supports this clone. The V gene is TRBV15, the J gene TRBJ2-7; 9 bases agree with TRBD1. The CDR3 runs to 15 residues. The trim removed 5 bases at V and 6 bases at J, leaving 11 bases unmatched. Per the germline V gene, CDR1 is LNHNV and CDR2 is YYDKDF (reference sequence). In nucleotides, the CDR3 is TGTGCCACCAGCCGCCGAACAGGGGGCTCGGGCGAGCAGTACTTC. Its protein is CATSRRTGGSGEQYF.

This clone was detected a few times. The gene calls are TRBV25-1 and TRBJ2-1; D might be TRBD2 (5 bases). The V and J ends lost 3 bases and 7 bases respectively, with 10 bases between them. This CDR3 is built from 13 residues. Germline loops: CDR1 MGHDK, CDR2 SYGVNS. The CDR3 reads CASSEPSKNEQFF. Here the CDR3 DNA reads TGTGCCAGCAGTGAGCCTAGCAAGAATGAGCAGTTCTTC.

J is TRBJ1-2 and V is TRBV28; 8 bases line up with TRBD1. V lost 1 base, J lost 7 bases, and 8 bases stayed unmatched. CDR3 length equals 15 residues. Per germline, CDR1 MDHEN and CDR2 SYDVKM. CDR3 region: CASSLSAGGSGGYTF. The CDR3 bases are TGTGCCAGCAGTTTATCCGCAGGGGGCTCGGGTGGCTACACCTTC.

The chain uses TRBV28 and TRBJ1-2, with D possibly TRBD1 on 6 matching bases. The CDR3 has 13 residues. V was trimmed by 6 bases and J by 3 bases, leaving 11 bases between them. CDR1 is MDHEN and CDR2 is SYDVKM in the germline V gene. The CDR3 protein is CASSKGGDYGYTF. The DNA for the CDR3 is TGTGCCAGCAGCAAGGGGGGGGACTATGGCTACACCTTC.

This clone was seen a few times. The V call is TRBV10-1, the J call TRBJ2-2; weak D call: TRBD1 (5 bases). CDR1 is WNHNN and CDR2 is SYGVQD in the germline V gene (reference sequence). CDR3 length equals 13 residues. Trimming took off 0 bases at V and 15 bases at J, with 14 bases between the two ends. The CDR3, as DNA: TGCGCCAGCAGTGAGTCTGGGGCCACCCGAGTGTTTTTT. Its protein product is CASSESGATRVFF.

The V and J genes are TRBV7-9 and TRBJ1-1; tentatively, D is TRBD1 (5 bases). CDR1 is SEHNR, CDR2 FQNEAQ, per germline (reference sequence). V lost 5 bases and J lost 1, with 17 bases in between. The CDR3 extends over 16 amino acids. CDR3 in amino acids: CASSPLGGGGNTEAFF. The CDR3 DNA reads TGTGCCAGCAGCCCCCTGGGGGGAGGCGGGAACACTGAAGCTTTCTTT.

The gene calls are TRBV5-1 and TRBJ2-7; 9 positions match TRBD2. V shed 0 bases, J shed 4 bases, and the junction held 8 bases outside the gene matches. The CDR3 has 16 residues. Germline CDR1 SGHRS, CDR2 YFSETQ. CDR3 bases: TGCGCCAGCAGCTTGGCCCGGGCTAGCGGGATTTACGAGCAGTACTTC. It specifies CASSLARASGIYEQYF.

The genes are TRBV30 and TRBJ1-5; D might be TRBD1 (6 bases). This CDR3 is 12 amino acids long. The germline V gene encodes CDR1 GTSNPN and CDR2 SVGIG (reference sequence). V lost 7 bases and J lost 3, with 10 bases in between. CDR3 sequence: CASGHHNQPQHF. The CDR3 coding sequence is TGTGCCTCGGGACACCACAATCAGCCCCAGCATTTT. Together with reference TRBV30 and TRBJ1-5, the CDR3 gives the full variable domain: SQTIHQWPATLVQPVGSPLSLECTVEGTSNPNLYWYRQAAGRGLQLLFYSVGIGQISSEVPQNLSASRPQDRQFILSSKKLLLSDSGFYLCASGHHNQPQHFGDGTRLSIL.

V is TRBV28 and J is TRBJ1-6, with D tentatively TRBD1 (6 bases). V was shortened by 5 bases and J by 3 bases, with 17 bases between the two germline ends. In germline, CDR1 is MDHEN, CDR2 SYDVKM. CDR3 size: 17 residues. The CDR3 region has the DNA TGTGCCAGCAGTCCCCTCACAGGGCCCAACTATAATTCACCCCTCCACTTT. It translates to CASSPLTGPNYNSPLHF.

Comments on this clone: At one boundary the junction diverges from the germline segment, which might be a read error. DNA for the CDR3: TGCAGCGTTGTGAACAGTGAAGCTTTCTTT. Encoded protein: CSVVNSEAFF. This chain uses TRBV29-1 with TRBJ1-1; no reliable D call. Per the germline V gene, CDR1 is SQVTM and CDR2 is ANQGSEA. The CDR3 extends over 10 amino acids.

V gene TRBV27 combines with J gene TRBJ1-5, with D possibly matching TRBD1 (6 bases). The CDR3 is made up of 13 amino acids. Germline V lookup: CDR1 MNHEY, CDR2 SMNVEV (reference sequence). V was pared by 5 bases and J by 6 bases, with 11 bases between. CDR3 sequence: CASSVTGPQPQHF. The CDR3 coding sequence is TGTGCCAGCAGTGTTACAGGGCCTCAGCCCCAGCATTTT.

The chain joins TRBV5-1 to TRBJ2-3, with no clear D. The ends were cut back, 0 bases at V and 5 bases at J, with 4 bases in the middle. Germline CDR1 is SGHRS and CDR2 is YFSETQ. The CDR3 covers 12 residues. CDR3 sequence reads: CASSLVGDTQYF. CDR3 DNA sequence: TGCGCCAGCAGCTTGGTGGGAGATACGCAGTATTTT.

The CDR3 DNA reads TGTGCCAGCAGCCCGGTGGGGGGCCCGCAAGAGACCCAGTACTTC. This translates into CASSPVGGPQETQYF. The chain couples TRBV5-4 to TRBJ2-5; D possibly matches TRBD1 or TRBD2 (6 bases each). CDR3 length: 15 residues. Germline V gives CDR1 SGHNT, CDR2 YYREEE (reference sequence). Trimming removed 4 bases at V and 2 bases at J, with 15 bases between.

CDR3 sequence reads: CASSYLAGGPDTQYF. The CDR3 DNA follows: TGCGCCAGCAGCTACTTAGCGGGAGGGCCAGATACGCAGTATTTT. The V gene is TRBV5-1, the J gene TRBJ2-3; the match to TRBD2 covers 11 bases. Trimming cost V 3 bases and J 4 bases; bases outside gene matches: 4. Germline V gene lookup returns CDR1 SGHRS and CDR2 YFSETQ. The CDR3 is made up of 15 amino acids.

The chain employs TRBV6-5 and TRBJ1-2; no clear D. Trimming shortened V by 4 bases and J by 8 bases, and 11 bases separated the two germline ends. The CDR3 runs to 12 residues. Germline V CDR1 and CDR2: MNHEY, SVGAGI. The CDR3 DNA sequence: TGTGCCAGCAGTTCGTTCACGGGAGGCTACACCTTC. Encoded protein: CASSSFTGGYTF.

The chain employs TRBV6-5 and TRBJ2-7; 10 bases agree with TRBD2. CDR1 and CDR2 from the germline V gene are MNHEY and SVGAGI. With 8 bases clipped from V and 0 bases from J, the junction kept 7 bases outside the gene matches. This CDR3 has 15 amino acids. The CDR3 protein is CASGLAGVSSYEQYF. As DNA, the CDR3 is TGTGCCAGCGGTCTAGCGGGAGTGAGCTCCTACGAGCAGTACTTC.

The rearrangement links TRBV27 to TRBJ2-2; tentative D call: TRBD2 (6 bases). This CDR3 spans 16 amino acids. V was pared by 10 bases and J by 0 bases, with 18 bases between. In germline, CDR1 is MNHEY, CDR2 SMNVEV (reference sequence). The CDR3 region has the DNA TGTGCCACCGGGGGACGGGGCGGCTCGAACACCGGGGAGCTGTTTTTT. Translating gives CATGGRGGSNTGELFF.

The CDR3 nucleotides are TGTGCCAGCAGTGAGGGGGGGAGACCCACGGAGGGCTACACCTTC. This gives the protein CASSEGGRPTEGYTF. The genes are TRBV25-1 and TRBJ1-2; the D gene is possibly TRBD1 (5 bases). The CDR3 covers 15 residues. The germline V gene encodes CDR1 MGHDK and CDR2 SYGVNS. Trimming shortened V by 3 bases and J by 8 bases, and 19 bases separated the two germline ends.

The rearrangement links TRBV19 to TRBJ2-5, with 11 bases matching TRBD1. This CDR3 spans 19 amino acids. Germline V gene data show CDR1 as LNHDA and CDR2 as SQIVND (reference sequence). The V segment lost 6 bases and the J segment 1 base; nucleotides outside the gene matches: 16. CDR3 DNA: TGTGCCAGTAGACTCGGACAGGGGGCGTCGGCGGGAGGCCAAGAGACCCAGTACTTC. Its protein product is CASRLGQGASAGGQETQYF.

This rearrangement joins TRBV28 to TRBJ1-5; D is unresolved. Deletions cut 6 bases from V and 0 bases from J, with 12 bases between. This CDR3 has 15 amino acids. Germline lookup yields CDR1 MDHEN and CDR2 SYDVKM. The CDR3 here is CASSPAGPSNQPQHF. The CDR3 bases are TGTGCCAGCAGCCCGGCCGGGCCTAGCAATCAGCCCCAGCATTTT.